Below are 25 T cell receptor beta chains sequenced from a single sample in a study of T-cell reconstitution after alpha-beta-depleted transplantation in children. For TCRbeta, the library was prepared with unique molecular identifiers. Each CDR3 protein is one row after TCRdb ran MiXCR on the PCR reads. Of 210,000 or so distinct CDR3 sequences detected, 9.5% to 13% appear once; the ten largest clones hold roughly 27%. The material was PBMCs, obtained before TCRalphabeta/CD19-depleted stem cell transplant. The receptors here all came from a child younger than two with acute myeloid leukemia, due to receive a stem cell transplant.

Ten or more counts support this clonotype. The rearrangement uses TRBV2 and TRBJ2-7; D could derive from TRBD1 or TRBD2 (5 bases each). The CDR3 consists of 13 residues. V lost 5 bases to trimming and J lost 6 bases, with 14 bases between them. Germline CDR1 reads SNHLY; CDR2 reads FYNNEI. CDR3: CASSPESGTEQYF. DNA of the CDR3: TGTGCCAGCAGTCCCGAATCAGGGACCGAGCAGTACTTC.

The chain uses TRBV2 and TRBJ1-6, with D tentatively TRBD1 (5 bases). Trimming stripped 7 bases from V and 0 bases from J, with 22 bases between. CDR1 is SNHLY, CDR2 FYNNEI, per germline. There are 19 residues in the CDR3. The CDR3 here is CASTRTTKSTSSYNSPLHF. For the CDR3, the DNA is TGTGCCAGCACACGGACAACGAAGAGTACGAGCTCCTATAATTCACCCCTCCACTTT.

This clonotype was seen many times. The chain joins TRBV20-1 to TRBJ2-2; D remains unclear. CDR1 is DFQATT, CDR2 SNEGSKA, per germline (reference sequence). The CDR3 covers 13 residues. V was clipped by 3 bases and J by 1 base, with 6 bases between them. The CDR3 DNA reads as TGCAGTGCTAGCGGTTTGAACACCGGGGAGCTGTTTTTT. It is translated as CSASGLNTGELFF.

This clonotype occurred a few times. The CDR3 region is CASCQGTGGYTF. CDR3 in DNA: TGTGCCAGCTGCCAAGGGACAGGTGGCTACACCTTC. The gene calls are TRBV28 and TRBJ1-2; TRBD1 aligns across 8 bases. The ends lost 8 bases at V and 7 bases at J; junction bases unmatched: 6. Germline V gene lookup returns CDR1 MDHEN and CDR2 SYDVKM. The CDR3 runs 12 residues.

The CDR3 is CASNGQTYEQYF. CDR3 DNA: TGTGCCAGCAATGGGCAGACCTACGAGCAGTACTTC. The rearrangement joins TRBV6-2 or TRBV6-3 to TRBJ2-7; D not resolved. Germline CDR1 reads MNHEY; CDR2 reads SVGEGT. The CDR3 consists of 12 residues. V was cut by 7 bases and J by 2 bases, with 9 bases left in between.

This clonotype was found many times. The gene calls are TRBV7-6 and TRBJ2-1; tentatively, D is TRBD1 or TRBD2 (5 bases each). Germline assignment: CDR1 SGHVS and CDR2 FNYEAQ. CDR3 size: 14 residues. V gave up 3 bases and J gave up 4 bases, with 10 bases separating them. The CDR3 nucleotides are TGTGCCAGCAGCTTCCGGGGCGCATACAATGAGCAGTTCTTC. Translation gives CASSFRGAYNEQFF.

In its sample, this clonotype was seen a few times. This chain uses TRBV19 with TRBJ2-7; 10 bases align to TRBD2. The CDR3 has 15 amino acids. Germline lookup yields CDR1 LNHDA and CDR2 SQIVND (reference sequence). V lost 3 bases to trimming and J lost 3 bases; unmatched junction nucleotides: 5. This CDR3 is CASSIWTSGNYEQYF. CDR3 DNA: TGTGCCAGTAGTATCTGGACTAGCGGTAACTACGAGCAGTACTTC.

This clonotype was detected ten times or more. The J gene is TRBJ1-1, the V gene TRBV6-1; 8 nucleotides agree with TRBD1. The CDR3 has 14 amino acids. After removal of 6 bases from V and 0 bases from J, the junction contained 3 bases not matched to a gene. Germline loops: CDR1 MNHNS, CDR2 SASEGT. CDR3 residues: CASRLTGVNTEAFF. The DNA of the CDR3 is TGTGCCAGCAGGCTGACAGGGGTGAACACTGAAGCTTTCTTT.

Ten or more counts support this clonotype. The chain recombines TRBV7-9 with TRBJ1-2, with TRBD1 matching over 7 bases. Germline lookup yields CDR1 SEHNR and CDR2 FQNEAQ (reference sequence). J gave up 8 bases and V 3 bases, and 12 bases lay outside the gene matches. This CDR3 spans 15 amino acids. Here the CDR3 DNA reads TGTGCCAGCAGCTTCCGAGTGACCAGGGGGTTGGGCTACACCTTC. Encoded protein: CASSFRVTRGLGYTF.

The sample holds many counts of this clonotype. The chain has TRBV20-1 and TRBJ2-1; D is possibly TRBD2 (6 bases). Deletions cut 5 bases from V and 5 bases from J, with 19 bases between. Germline V gives CDR1 DFQATT, CDR2 SNEGSKA (reference sequence). The CDR3 length is 15 residues. The CDR3 bases are TGCAGTGCTTTCCTCCCGGGAGCGTTTCACAATGAGCAGTTCTTC. It translates to CSAFLPGAFHNEQFF.

This clonotype was seen at least ten times. The chain is built from TRBV20-1 and TRBJ1-4; D might be TRBD1 (6 bases). The ends were cut back, 6 bases at V and 8 bases at J, with 10 bases in the middle. This CDR3 is 11 amino acids long. Germline loops: CDR1 DFQATT, CDR2 SNEGSKA (reference sequence). Written as DNA, the CDR3 is TGCAGTGCCGGCAGGGGCGAAAAACTGTTTTTT. This translates into CSAGRGEKLFF.

This clonotype was found many times. The rearrangement uses TRBV2 and TRBJ1-1; D is unclear. The CDR3 extends over 15 amino acids. Trimming took 7 bases from V and 1 from J, leaving 16 bases between them. The germline V gene encodes CDR1 SNHLY and CDR2 FYNNEI. The CDR3 coding sequence is TGTGCCAGCACCGGGAGGCGGGTGGGGAACACTGAAGCTTTCTTT. Its protein is CASTGRRVGNTEAFF.

This clonotype was counted at least ten times. A much larger clone differs by one base, so this may be a read error. This chain connects TRBV5-1 to TRBJ2-3; unclear D gene. The CDR3 extends over 12 amino acids. Germline V CDR1 and CDR2: SGHRS, YFSETQ. Trimming left V 5 bases short and J 0 bases short, with 4 bases between. The CDR3 coding sequence is TGCGCCAGCAGGACTAGCACAGATACGCAGTATTTT. It specifies CASRTSTDTQYF. Variable domain in full (rest from reference TRBV5-1 and TRBJ2-3): KAGVTQTPRYLIKTRGQQVTLSCSPISGHRSVSWYQQTPGQGLQFLFEYFSETQRNKGNFPGRFSGRQFSNSRSEMNVSTLELGDSALYLCASRTSTDTQYFGPGTRLTVL.

In this sample, this clonotype turned up a few times. The rearrangement joins TRBV12-3 or TRBV12-4 to TRBJ1-2, with a tentative D call TRBD1 (6 bases). The CDR3 totals 14 residues. Trimming took off 5 bases at V and 8 bases at J, with 18 bases between the two ends. CDR3 sequence reads: CASSTQESGGGYTF. The DNA for the CDR3 is TGTGCCAGCAGTACCCAGGAGTCCGGGGGCGGCTACACCTTC.

This sequence joins TRBV23-1 and TRBJ1-1, with D unresolved. TRBV23-1 is reported as an ORF; its role is uncertain. The CDR3 is 14 residues long. Trimming shortened V by 1 base and J by 2 bases, and 8 bases separated the two germline ends. The CDR3 DNA reads TGCGCCAGCAGTCAATTGGACGACAACACTGAAGCTTTCTTT. Protein product: CASSQLDDNTEAFF.

This clonotype was detected many times. One end of the junction does not line up with germline, which may come from a read error. The gene calls are TRBV10-3 and TRBJ1-1; D not certain. Germline-derived CDR1 and CDR2 are ENHRY and SYGVKD. The CDR3 sequence is 11 residues long. CDR3 sequence reads: CAISGAVSMAF. CDR3 in DNA: TGTGCCATCAGTGGGGCAGTTTCCATGGCTTTT.

To note about this clonotype: This may come from a read error, since a much larger clone is one base off. The CDR3 DNA follows: TGCGCCAGCAGCCGCGGCCAGGCGTCCATCGGGGAGCTGTTTTTT. Protein: CASSRGQASIGELFF. The chain uses TRBV5-1 and TRBJ2-2; D remains ambiguous. With 4 bases removed from V and 7 bases from J, the gap between germline ends came to 17 bases. The CDR3 has 15 residues. CDR1 SGHRS and CDR2 YFSETQ come from the germline V gene.

This clonotype was seen at least ten times. The chain recombines TRBV7-2 with TRBJ2-4, with D tentatively TRBD1 (7 bases). V was trimmed by 1 base and J by 0 bases, leaving 13 bases between them. The CDR3 is made up of 17 amino acids. CDR1 and CDR2 (germline): SGHTA, FQGNSA. The DNA of the CDR3 is TGTGCCAGCAGCTTAGGAGGGGGCGGGATAGCCAAAAACATTCAGTACTTC. Protein: CASSLGGGGIAKNIQYF.

This clonotype was detected many times. The genes are TRBV6-5 and TRBJ2-2; 7 nucleotides agree with TRBD1. The CDR3 consists of 17 residues. CDR1 is MNHEY, CDR2 SVGAGI, per germline. After removal of 3 bases from V and 2 bases from J, the junction contained 9 bases not matched to a gene. The CDR3: CASSYHPGTANTGELFF. Written as DNA, the CDR3 is TGTGCCAGCAGTTATCACCCCGGGACAGCCAACACCGGGGAGCTGTTTTTT.

Notes on this clonotype: A much larger clonotype is one base distant, so this may be a read error. Likely a read error: the CDR3 ends without its conserved phenylalanine or tryptophan. V usage is TRBV7-9 and J usage is TRBJ1-2, with D possibly TRBD1 on 5 matching bases. Germline-derived CDR1 and CDR2 are SEHNR and FQNEAQ (reference sequence). V lost 6 bases, J lost 8 bases, and 19 bases lay in between. The CDR3 runs to 14 residues. The CDR3 reads CASRPLPGPPGYTL. DNA of the CDR3: TGTGCCAGCAGGCCTCTTCCGGGACCCCCGGGCTACACCTTG.

In its sample, this clonotype was seen many times. This rearrangement joins TRBV6-6 to TRBJ2-5; D unclear. This CDR3 spans 11 amino acids. The germline V and J ends were trimmed by 6 bases and 5 bases, with 7 bases remaining between them. The V gene's germline CDR1 is MNHNY and CDR2 SVGAGI (reference sequence). CDR3 sequence: CASSVEETQYF. The CDR3 DNA reads TGTGCCAGCAGCGTCGAGGAGACCCAGTACTTC.

The sample holds a few counts of this clonotype. This sequence joins TRBV28 and TRBJ2-1; 8 bases agree with TRBD1. The CDR3 consists of 14 residues. Losses at the gene ends were 6 bases for V and 7 bases for J; bases not matched to a gene: 8. CDR1 and CDR2 (germline): MDHEN, SYDVKM. CDR3 region: CASSLRTGKNEQFF. The CDR3 DNA is TGTGCCAGCAGCCTCAGGACAGGGAAAAATGAGCAGTTCTTC.

Ten or more counts support this clonotype. V gene TRBV5-1 combines with J gene TRBJ2-3; 11 bases match TRBD2. Germline values: CDR1 SGHRS, CDR2 YFSETQ. This CDR3 has 16 amino acids. The junction had 2 bases not matched to a gene; V was cut back by 0 bases and J by 2 bases. This CDR3 reads CASSLGLAGITDTQYF. DNA for the CDR3: TGCGCCAGCAGCTTGGGACTAGCGGGGATCACAGATACGCAGTATTTT. The whole variable domain, remainder taken from reference TRBV5-1 and TRBJ2-3, is KAGVTQTPRYLIKTRGQQVTLSCSPISGHRSVSWYQQTPGQGLQFLFEYFSETQRNKGNFPGRFSGRQFSNSRSEMNVSTLELGDSALYLCASSLGLAGITDTQYFGPGTRLTVL.

There are many counts of this clonotype. The CDR3 bases are TGTGCCAGCAGCTTAAGCGGGCCTTCTCGGGGGACCGGGGAGCTGTTTTTT. This translates into CASSLSGPSRGTGELFF. This rearrangement joins TRBV7-3 to TRBJ2-2, with D possibly TRBD2 on 6 matching bases. This CDR3 has 17 residues. In germline, CDR1 is SGHTA, CDR2 FQGTGA. The ends were cut back, 1 base at V and 5 bases at J, with 17 bases in the middle.

Comment on this clonotype: This may arise from a read error, as a much more abundant clone is one base away. This chain links TRBV14 with TRBJ2-2; D is possibly TRBD2 (5 bases). Looked up from germline, CDR1 is SGHDN and CDR2 is FVKESK. The CDR3 is 15 amino acids. In DNA form, the CDR3 reads TGTGCCAGCAGCCAAGTGGTCGGGAACACCGGGGAGCCGTTTTTT. Translated, it gives CASSQVVGNTGEPFF.